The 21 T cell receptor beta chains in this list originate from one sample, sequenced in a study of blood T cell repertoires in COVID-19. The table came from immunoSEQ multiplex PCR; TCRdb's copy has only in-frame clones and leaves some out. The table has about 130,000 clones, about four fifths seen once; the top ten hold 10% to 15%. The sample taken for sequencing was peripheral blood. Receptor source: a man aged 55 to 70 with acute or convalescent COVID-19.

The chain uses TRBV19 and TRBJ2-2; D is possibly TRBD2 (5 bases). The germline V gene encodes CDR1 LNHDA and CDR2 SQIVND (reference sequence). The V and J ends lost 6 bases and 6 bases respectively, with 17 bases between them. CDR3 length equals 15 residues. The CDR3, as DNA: TGTGCCAGTAGCCCCGGGGTAGGAGGCCCCGGGGAGCTGTTTTTT. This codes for CASSPGVGGPGELFF.

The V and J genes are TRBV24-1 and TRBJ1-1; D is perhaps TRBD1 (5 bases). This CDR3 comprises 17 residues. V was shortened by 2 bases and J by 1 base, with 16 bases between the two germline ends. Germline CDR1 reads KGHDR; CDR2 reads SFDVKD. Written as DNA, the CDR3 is TGTGCCACCAGTGATTATGACATAGGGGCCGAGAACACTGAAGCTTTCTTT. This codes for CATSDYDIGAENTEAFF.

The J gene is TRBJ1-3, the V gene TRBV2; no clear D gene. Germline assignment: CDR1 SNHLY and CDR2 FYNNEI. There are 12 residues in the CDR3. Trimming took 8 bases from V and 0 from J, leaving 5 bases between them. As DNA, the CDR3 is TGTGCCAGCCGAGTCTCTGGAAACACCATATATTTT. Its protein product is CASRVSGNTIYF.

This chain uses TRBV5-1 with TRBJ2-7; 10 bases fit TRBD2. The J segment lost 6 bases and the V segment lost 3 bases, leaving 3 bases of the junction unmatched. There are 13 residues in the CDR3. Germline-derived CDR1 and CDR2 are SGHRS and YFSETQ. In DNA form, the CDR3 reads TGCGCCAGCAGCTACCTAGCGGGAGCCGAGCAGTACTTC. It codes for CASSYLAGAEQYF. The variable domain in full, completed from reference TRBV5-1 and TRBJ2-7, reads KAGVTQTPRYLIKTRGQQVTLSCSPISGHRSVSWYQQTPGQGLQFLFEYFSETQRNKGNFPGRFSGRQFSNSRSEMNVSTLELGDSALYLCASSYLAGAEQYFGPGTRLTVT.

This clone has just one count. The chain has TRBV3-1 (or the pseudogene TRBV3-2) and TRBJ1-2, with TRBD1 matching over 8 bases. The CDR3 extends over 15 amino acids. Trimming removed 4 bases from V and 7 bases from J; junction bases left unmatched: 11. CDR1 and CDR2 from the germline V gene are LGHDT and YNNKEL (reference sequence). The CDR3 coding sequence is TGTGCCAGCAGCCGCTCGGACAGGGCCTTCGGTGGCTACACCTTC. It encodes CASSRSDRAFGGYTF.

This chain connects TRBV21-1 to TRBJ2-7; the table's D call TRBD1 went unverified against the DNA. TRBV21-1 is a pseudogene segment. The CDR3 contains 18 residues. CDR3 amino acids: CASSKEGVYRGTSYEQYF. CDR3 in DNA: TGTGCCAGCAGCAAAGAGGGGGTCTACAGGGGGACATCCTACGAGCAGTACTTC.

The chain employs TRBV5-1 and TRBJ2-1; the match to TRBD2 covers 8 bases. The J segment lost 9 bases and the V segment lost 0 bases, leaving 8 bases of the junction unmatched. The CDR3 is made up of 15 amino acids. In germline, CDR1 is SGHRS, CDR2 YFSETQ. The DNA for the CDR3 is TGCGCCAGCAGCTTGGTGTCGGGAGGGCTCGGTGAGCAGTTCTTC. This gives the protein CASSLVSGGLGEQFF.

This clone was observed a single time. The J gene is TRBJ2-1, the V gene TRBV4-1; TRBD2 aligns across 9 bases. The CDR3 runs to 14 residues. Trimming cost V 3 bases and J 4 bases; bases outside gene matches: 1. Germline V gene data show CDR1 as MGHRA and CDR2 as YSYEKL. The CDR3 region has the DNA TGCGCCAGCAGCCAGCTAGCGGGGTACAATGAGCAGTTCTTC. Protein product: CASSQLAGYNEQFF.

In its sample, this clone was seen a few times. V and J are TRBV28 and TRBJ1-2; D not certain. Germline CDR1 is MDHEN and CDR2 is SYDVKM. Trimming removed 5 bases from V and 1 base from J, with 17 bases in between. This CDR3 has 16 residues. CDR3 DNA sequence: TGTGCCAGCAGTCGGCTACAGTTCAAGATTAACTATGGCTACACCTTC. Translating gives CASSRLQFKINYGYTF.

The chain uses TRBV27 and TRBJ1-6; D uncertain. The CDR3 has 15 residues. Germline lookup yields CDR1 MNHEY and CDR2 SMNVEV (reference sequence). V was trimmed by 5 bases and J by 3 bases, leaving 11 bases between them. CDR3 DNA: TGTGCCAGCAGTCCGGGGATAGGCTATAATTCACCCCTCCACTTT. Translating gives CASSPGIGYNSPLHF.

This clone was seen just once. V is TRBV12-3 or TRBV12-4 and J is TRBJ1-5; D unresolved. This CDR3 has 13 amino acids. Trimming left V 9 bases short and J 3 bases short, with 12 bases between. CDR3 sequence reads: CASRRFDNQPQHF. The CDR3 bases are TGTGCCAGTAGGAGGTTCGACAATCAGCCCCAGCATTTT.

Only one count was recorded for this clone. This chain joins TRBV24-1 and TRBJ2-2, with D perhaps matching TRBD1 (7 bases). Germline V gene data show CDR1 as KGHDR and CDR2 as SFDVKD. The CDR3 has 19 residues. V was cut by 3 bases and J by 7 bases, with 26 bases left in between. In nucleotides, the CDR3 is TGTGCCACCAGTGATAGTCCAGGGGGGCGAACCTTTTTCGACGGGGAGCTGTTTTTT. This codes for CATSDSPGGRTFFDGELFF.

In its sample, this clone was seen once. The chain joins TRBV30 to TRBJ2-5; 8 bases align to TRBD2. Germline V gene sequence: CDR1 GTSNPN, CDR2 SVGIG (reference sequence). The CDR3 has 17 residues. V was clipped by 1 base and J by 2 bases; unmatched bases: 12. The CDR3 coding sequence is TGTGCCTGGAGTGGGGAGAGGAGCGGGAGTAGACAAGAGACCCAGTACTTC. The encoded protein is CAWSGERSGSRQETQYF.

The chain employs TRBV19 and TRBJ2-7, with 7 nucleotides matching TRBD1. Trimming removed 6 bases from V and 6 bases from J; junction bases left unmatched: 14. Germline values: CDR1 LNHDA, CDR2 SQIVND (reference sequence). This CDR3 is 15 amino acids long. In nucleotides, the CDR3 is TGTGCCAGTAGCCTATCCCCGGGACAGATAATCGAGCAGTACTTC. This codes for CASSLSPGQIIEQYF.

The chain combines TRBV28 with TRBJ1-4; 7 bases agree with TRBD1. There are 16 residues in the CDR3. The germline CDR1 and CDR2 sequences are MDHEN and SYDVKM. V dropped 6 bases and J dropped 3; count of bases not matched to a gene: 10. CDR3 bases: TGTGCCAGCAGACACCGACAGGGAAGGCCTAATGAAAAACTGTTTTTT. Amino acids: CASRHRQGRPNEKLFF.

Here the CDR3 reads CASSLGGGRGNQPQHF. CDR3 DNA: TGTGCCAGCAGTTTAGGCGGGGGCAGGGGAAATCAGCCCCAGCATTTT. The J gene is TRBJ1-5, the V gene TRBV28, with a weak D call TRBD1 (6 bases). Germline loops: CDR1 MDHEN, CDR2 SYDVKM. This CDR3 is 16 amino acids long. V lost 2 bases, J lost 4 bases, and 15 bases lay in between.

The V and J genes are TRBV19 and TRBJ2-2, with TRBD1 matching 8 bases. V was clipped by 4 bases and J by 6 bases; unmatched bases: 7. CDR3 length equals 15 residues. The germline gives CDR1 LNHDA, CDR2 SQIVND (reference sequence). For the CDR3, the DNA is TGTGCCAGTAGTAAACCCTCAGGGGGCCCCGGGGAGCTGTTTTTT. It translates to CASSKPSGGPGELFF. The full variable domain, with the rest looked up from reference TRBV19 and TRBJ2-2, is DGGITQSPKYLFRKEGQNVTLSCEQNLNHDAMYWYRQDPGQGLRLIYYSQIVNDFQKGDIAEGYSVSREKKESFPLTVTSAQKNPTAFYLCASSKPSGGPGELFFGEGSRLTVL.

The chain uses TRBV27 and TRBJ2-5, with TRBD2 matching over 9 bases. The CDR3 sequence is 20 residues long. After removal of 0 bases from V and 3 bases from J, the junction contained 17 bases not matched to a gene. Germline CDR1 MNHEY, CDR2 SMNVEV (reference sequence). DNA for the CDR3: TGTGCCAGCAGTTTATCGTTCCGCGGGAGGGCCCTCATTGGGAAAGAGACCCAGTACTTC. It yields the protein CASSLSFRGRALIGKETQYF.

The DNA for the CDR3 is TGCGCCAGCAGCTTGCCGGCTAGCGGGAGTAGTAATGAGCAGTTCTTC. Translated: CASSLPASGSSNEQFF. The rearrangement joins TRBV5-1 to TRBJ2-1; 10 positions agree with TRBD2. Germline assignment: CDR1 SGHRS and CDR2 YFSETQ. The CDR3 length is 16 residues. J was trimmed by 7 bases and V by 1 base; bases with no gene match: 8.

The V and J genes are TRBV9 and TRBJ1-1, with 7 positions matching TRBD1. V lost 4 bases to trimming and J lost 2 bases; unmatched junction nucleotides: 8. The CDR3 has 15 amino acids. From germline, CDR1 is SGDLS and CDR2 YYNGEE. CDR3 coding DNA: TGTGCCAGCAGCCCCCGACAGGGCGGAAACACTGAAGCTTTCTTT. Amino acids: CASSPRQGGNTEAFF.

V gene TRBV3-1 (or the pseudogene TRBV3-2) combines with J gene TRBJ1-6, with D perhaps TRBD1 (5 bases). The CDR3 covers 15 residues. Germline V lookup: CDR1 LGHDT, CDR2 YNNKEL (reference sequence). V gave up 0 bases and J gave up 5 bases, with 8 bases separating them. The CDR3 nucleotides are TGTGCCAGCAGCCAAGAGGGGCAGAATAATTCACCCCTCCACTTT. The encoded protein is CASSQEGQNNSPLHF.